Detailed here is one T cell receptor beta chain. What it binds is unknown. The DNA ends 3 residues before the CDR3 does, and the rest of the CDR3 is filled in from the germline J gene. This entry belongs to a study of T cells in women clearing cervical HPV infection. Study overall: HLA type stays a possible confounder, typing being limited. Study-level findings and limits: Cases carried less TRBV6-7 than controls: about 0.1% versus 0.15%.

Germline lookup yields CDR1 SEHNR and CDR2 FQNEAQ (reference sequence). V gave up 1 base and J gave up 6 bases, with 9 bases separating them. The CDR3 has 14 amino acids. Cervical HPV DNA detected by MY09/MY11 PCR, typed by dot-blot. Clones were sequenced by immunoSEQ multiplex PCR, and TCRdb holds only the in-frame ones, with some missing. This repertoire includes about 39,000 clones. V and J are TRBV7-9 and TRBJ2-2; D not resolved. Sequenced sample: blood buffy coat. This clonotype was sampled from a woman between 18 and 69 years old with a cervical HPV16 infection that either progressed to CIN3+ or cleared (not recorded which). The covered CDR3 bases are TGTGCCAGCAGCTTAGATCGGTCATCCGGGGAG. The encoded protein is CASSLDRSSGE. The full CDR3 protein is CASSLDRSSGELFF.